A selection of T cell receptor beta chains follows, all from one sample in a study of cytomegalovirus exposure and HLA in healthy donors. The table came from immunoSEQ multiplex PCR; TCRdb's copy has only in-frame clones and leaves some out. The sample has under 200,000 clones. The sequenced sample was PBMCs. The receptors were sampled from a man aged 30 to 45 in good health and CMV-seronegative. Each CDR3 is given with its conserved first and last residue. D genes are given only for firm matches.

TRBD2	TRBV7-9	TRBJ2-2	TGTGCCAGCAGCGATCTATGGACTAGCGGGATCAACACCGGGGAGCTGTTTTTT	CASSDLWTSGINTGELFF
.	TRBV5-1	TRBJ2-6	TGCGCCAGCAGCTTGGGAGGGTCTGGGGCCAACGTCCTGACTTTC	CASSLGGSGANVLTF
TRBD2	TRBV5-1	TRBJ2-2	TGCGCCAGCAGCGGGACTAGCGGGAGTCCGGTCACCGGGGAGCTGTTTTTT	CASSGTSGSPVTGELFF
.	TRBV4-1	TRBJ2-3	TGCGCCAGCAGCCAAGATAGGGGCAGTATCTCCACAGATACGCAGTATTTT	CASSQDRGSISTDTQYF
.	TRBV5-6	TRBJ2-1	TGTGCCAGCAGCCTCACCGGGGGGCTCGGTTACAATGAGCAGTTCTTC	CASSLTGGLGYNEQFF
TRBD1	TRBV4-2	TRBJ2-7	TGTGCCAGCAGCCAAGAAGGGGGGACAGGGACGGCCGAGCAGTACTTC	CASSQEGGTGTAEQYF
.	TRBV27	TRBJ1-5	TGTGCCAGCAGCATTAGAAGCAATCAGCCCCAGCATTTT	CASSIRSNQPQHF
TRBD1	TRBV29-1	TRBJ1-1	TGCAGCGCCGACGGGACAGCAACCGAAGCTTTCTTT	CSADGTATEAFF
.	TRBV11-2	TRBJ2-2	TGTGCCAGCAGCCCCGGAGTCGGCGGCTGGTACACCGGGGAGCTGTTTTTT	CASSPGVGGWYTGELFF
.	TRBV6-6	TRBJ1-1	TGTGCCAGCAGTTACTCAGGGGTGGGCAACACTGAAGCTTTCTTT	CASSYSGVGNTEAFF
TRBD1	TRBV25-1	TRBJ1-2	TGTGCCAGCAGCAGGGGGCAGGGGGCGAGTGGCTACACCTTC	CASSRGQGASGYTF
TRBD2	TRBV7-8	TRBJ2-7	TGTGCCAGCAGCTTAGGGGGGAGCGGGAGGCAGGCCGAGCAGTACTTC	CASSLGGSGRQAEQYF
.	TRBV18	TRBJ1-5	TGTGCCAGCTCACAATCTACAGGAGTGAGCAATCAGCCCCAGCATTTT	CASSQSTGVSNQPQHF
TRBD1	TRBV6-1	TRBJ2-1	TGTGCCAGCAGCGAGTCCGGGACAGGGACTGAGCAGTTCTTC	CASSESGTGTEQFF
.	TRBV27	TRBJ1-2	TGTGCCAGCAGTGCAGGACAGAACAACTATGGCTACACCTTC	CASSAGQNNYGYTF
.	TRBV5-5	TRBJ1-2	TGTGCCAGCAGCTTGGTTCCCAGGCAGACCTATGGCTACACCTTC	CASSLVPRQTYGYTF
TRBD2	TRBV5-1	TRBJ2-1	TGCGCCAGCAGCTTGGGACTAGCGGGAGACGAGCAGTTCTTC	CASSLGLAGDEQFF
TRBD1	TRBV30	TRBJ1-1	TGTGCCTGGACAAACGCGGGACAGGGGTACACTGAAGCTTTCTTT	CAWTNAGQGYTEAFF
.	TRBV9	TRBJ1-2	TGTGCCAGCAGCGTGGGGGGGGGACCCTACTATGGCTACACCTTC	CASSVGGGPYYGYTF
TRBD1	TRBV7-6	TRBJ2-7	TGTGCCAGCAGCCCCAGCGGACCGGGACAGGGGGCTGTCGAGCAGTACTTC	CASSPSGPGQGAVEQYF
.	TRBV4-1	TRBJ2-6	TGCGCCAGCAGCCAAGAAACAGGCTCTGGGGCCAACGTCCTGACTTTC	CASSQETGSGANVLTF
TRBD2	TRBV4-3	TRBJ2-5	TGCGCCAGCAGCCACAGGGCGGGAGTAGAGACCCAGTACTTC	CASSHRAGVETQYF
TRBD2	TRBV7-2	TRBJ2-3	TGTGCCAGCAGCGCCCGTCCGCGCGGGAGAGGGAAAGATACGCAGTATTTT	CASSARPRGRGKDTQYF
TRBD2	TRBV4-1	TRBJ2-7	TGCGCCGGCAGCCATGGGACTAGCTTTTCGAACGAGCAGTACTTC	CAGSHGTSFSNEQYF
TRBD1	TRBV29-1	TRBJ1-2	TGCAGCGTCACCACAGGGGCCTATGGCTACACCTTC	CSVTTGAYGYTF
TRBD1	TRBV5-6	TRBJ2-2	TGTGCCAGCAGCCCCTACGGGACAGGGGACACCGGGGAGCTGTTTTTT	CASSPYGTGDTGELFF
TRBD1	TRBV10-1	TRBJ1-1	TGCGAGGGGACAGTTGAAGCTTTCTTT	CEGTVEAFF
TRBD2	TRBV9	TRBJ2-7	TGTGCCAGCAGCGCTTCTAGCGGGGGTACCTACGAGCAGTACTTC	CASSASSGGTYEQYF